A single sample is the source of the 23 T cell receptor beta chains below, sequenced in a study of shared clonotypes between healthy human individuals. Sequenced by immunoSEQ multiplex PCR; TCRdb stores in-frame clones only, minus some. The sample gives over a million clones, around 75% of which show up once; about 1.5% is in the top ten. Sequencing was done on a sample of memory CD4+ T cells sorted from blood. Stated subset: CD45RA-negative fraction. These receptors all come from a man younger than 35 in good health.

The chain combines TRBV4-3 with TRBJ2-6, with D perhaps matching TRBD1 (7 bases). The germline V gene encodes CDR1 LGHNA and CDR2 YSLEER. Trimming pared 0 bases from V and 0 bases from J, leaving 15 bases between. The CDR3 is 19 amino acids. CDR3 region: CASSQDGGGRSSGANVLTF. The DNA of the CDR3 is TGCGCCAGCAGCCAAGATGGAGGGGGCAGGTCCTCTGGGGCCAACGTCCTGACTTTC.

The CDR3 DNA sequence: TGTGCCAGCAGCTTAGACTTCCCCCCCCTATACGAGCAGTACTTC. Protein sequence: CASSLDFPPLYEQYF. V gene TRBV7-2 combines with J gene TRBJ2-7, with unresolved D. There are 15 residues in the CDR3. The germline V gene has CDR1 SGHTA and CDR2 FQGNSA. V was pared by 1 base and J by 4 bases, with 14 bases between.

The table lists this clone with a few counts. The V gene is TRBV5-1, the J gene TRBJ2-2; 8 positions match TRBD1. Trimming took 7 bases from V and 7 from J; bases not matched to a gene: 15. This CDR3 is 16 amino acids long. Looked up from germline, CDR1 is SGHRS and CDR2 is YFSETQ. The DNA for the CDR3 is TGCGCCAGCGGAGCTTGGTTCAGGGGGCAAGGCGGGGAGCTGTTTTTT. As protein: CASGAWFRGQGGELFF.

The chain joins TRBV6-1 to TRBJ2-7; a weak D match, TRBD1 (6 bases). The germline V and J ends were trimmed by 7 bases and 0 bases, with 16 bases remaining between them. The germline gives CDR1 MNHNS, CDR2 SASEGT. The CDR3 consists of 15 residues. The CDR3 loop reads CASTPGGRSSYEQYF. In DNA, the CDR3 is TGTGCCAGCACCCCTGGGGGCAGGAGCTCCTACGAGCAGTACTTC.

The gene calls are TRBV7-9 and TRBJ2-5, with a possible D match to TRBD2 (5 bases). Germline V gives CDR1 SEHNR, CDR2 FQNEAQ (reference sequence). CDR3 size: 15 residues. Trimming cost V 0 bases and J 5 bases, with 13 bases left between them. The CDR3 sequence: CASSLAAGGWETQYF. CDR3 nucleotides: TGTGCCAGCAGCTTAGCGGCGGGCGGATGGGAGACCCAGTACTTC.

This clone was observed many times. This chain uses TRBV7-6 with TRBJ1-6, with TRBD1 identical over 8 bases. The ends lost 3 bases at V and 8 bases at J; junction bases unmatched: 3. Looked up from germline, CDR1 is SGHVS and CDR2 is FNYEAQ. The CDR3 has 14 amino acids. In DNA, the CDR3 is TGTGCCAGCAGCTTGGGACAGGTTCATTCACCCCTCCACTTT. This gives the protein CASSLGQVHSPLHF.

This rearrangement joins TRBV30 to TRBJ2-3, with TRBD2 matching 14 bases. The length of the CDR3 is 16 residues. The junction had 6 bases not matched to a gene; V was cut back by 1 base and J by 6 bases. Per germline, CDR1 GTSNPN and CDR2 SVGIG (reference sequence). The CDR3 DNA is TGTGCCTGGAGTGCCCTGGGACTAGCGGGAGCCGATACGCAGTATTTT. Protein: CAWSALGLAGADTQYF. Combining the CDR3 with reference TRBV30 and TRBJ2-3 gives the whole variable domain SQTIHQWPATLVQPVGSPLSLECTVEGTSNPNLYWYRQAAGRGLQLLFYSVGIGQISSEVPQNLSASRPQDRQFILSSKKLLLSDSGFYLCAWSALGLAGADTQYFGPGTRLTVL.

CDR3 residues: CASQRDGGNTIYF. CDR3 nucleotides: TGTGCCAGCCAGCGGGACGGGGGAAACACCATATATTTT. The chain carries TRBV6-1 and TRBJ1-3; D perhaps matches TRBD1 (5 bases). This CDR3 is 13 amino acids long. Germline values: CDR1 MNHNS, CDR2 SASEGT. V lost 8 bases and J lost 4, with 12 bases in between.

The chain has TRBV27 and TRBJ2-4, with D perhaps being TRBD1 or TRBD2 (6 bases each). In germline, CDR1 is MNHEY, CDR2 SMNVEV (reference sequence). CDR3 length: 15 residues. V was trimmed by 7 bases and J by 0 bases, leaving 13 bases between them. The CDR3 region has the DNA TGTGCCAGCAAATCGGGGGCGCGAGCCAAAAACATTCAGTACTTC. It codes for CASKSGARAKNIQYF.

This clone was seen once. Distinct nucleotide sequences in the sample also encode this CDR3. The CDR3 nucleotides are TGTGCCAGCAGCTTAGGGCTAGCGGGCGAGCAGTACTTC. Amino acids: CASSLGLAGEQYF. The chain couples TRBV7-2 to TRBJ2-7, with TRBD2 identical over 8 bases. The CDR3 is made up of 13 amino acids. The J segment lost 6 bases and the V segment lost 1 base, leaving 2 bases of the junction unmatched. Per the germline V gene, CDR1 is SGHTA and CDR2 is FQGNSA. Variable domain in full (rest from reference TRBV7-2 and TRBJ2-7): GAGVSQSPSNKVTEKGKDVELRCDPISGHTALYWYRQSLGQGLEFLIYFQGNSAPDKSGLPSDRFSAERTGGSVSTLTIQRTQQEDSAVYLCASSLGLAGEQYFGPGTRLTVT.

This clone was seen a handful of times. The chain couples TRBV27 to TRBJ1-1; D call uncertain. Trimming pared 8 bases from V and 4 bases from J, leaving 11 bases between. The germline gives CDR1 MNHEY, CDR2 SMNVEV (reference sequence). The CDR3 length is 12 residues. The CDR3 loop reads CASRRATTEAFF. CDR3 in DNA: TGTGCCAGCCGGAGGGCCACCACTGAAGCTTTCTTT.

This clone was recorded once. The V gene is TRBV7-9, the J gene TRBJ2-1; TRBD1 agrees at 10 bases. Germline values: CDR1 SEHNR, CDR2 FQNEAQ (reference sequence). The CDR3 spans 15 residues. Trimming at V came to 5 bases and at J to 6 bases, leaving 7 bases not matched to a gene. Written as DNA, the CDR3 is TGTGCCAGCAGCCCGGGGACAGGGGACCGCAATGAGCAGTTCTTC. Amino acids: CASSPGTGDRNEQFF.

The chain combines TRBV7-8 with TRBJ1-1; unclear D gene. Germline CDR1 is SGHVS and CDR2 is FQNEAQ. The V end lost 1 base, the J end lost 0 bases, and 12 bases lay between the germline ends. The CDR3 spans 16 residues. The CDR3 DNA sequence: TGTGCCAGCAGCTTAGGTGGCGTCGCTATGAACACTGAAGCTTTCTTT. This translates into CASSLGGVAMNTEAFF.

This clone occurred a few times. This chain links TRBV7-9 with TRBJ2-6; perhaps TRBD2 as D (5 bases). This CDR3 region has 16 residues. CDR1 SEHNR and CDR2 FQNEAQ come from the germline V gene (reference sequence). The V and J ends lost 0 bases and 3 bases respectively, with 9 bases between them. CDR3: CASSLAGVYGANVLTF. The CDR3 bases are TGTGCCAGCAGCTTAGCCGGGGTATATGGGGCCAACGTCCTGACTTTC.

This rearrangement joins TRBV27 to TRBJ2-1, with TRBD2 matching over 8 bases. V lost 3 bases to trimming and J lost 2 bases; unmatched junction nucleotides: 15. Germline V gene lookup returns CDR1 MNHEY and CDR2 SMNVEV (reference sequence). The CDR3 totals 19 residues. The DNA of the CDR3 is TGTGCCAGCAGTTTTTCCGCCGGGAGGGCTAGCGGAGCCTACAATGAGCAGTTCTTC. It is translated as CASSFSAGRASGAYNEQFF.

DNA of the CDR3: TGTGCCAGCAGCTTAGCGCGTGGACAGGGTTCTGAAGCTTTCTTT. Protein sequence: CASSLARGQGSEAFF. The V gene is TRBV7-9, the J gene TRBJ1-1; 8 positions match TRBD1. Germline-derived CDR1 and CDR2 are SEHNR and FQNEAQ (reference sequence). The V gene end was trimmed by 0 bases and the J gene end by 6 bases; junction bases not matched to a gene: 6. The CDR3 totals 15 residues.

The CDR3: CASRSGSPTDTQYF. CDR3 DNA sequence: TGCGCCAGCAGATCCGGTTCCCCCACAGATACGCAGTATTTT. This chain uses TRBV5-1 with TRBJ2-3, with D unclear. The V gene lost 5 bases and the J gene lost 2 bases, with 12 bases spanning the gap. The length of the CDR3 is 14 residues. Germline CDR1 is SGHRS and CDR2 is YFSETQ. Looking up the rest from reference TRBV5-1 and TRBJ2-3 gives the full variable domain: KAGVTQTPRYLIKTRGQQVTLSCSPISGHRSVSWYQQTPGQGLQFLFEYFSETQRNKGNFPGRFSGRQFSNSRSEMNVSTLELGDSALYLCASRSGSPTDTQYFGPGTRLTVL.

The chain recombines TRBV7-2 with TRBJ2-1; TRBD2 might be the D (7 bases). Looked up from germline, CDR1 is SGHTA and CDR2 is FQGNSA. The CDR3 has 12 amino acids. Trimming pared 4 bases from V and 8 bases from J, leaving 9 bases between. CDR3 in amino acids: CASSSGGHEQFF. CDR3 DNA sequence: TGTGCCAGCAGCTCGGGGGGCCATGAGCAGTTCTTC.

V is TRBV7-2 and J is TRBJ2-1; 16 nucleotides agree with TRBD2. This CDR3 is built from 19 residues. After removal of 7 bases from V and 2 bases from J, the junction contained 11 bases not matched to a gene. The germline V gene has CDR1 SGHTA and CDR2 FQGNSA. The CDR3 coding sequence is TGTGCCAGCAAGGGATTCGGGACTAGCGGGAGGGCCACCTACAATGAGCAGTTCTTC. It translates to CASKGFGTSGRATYNEQFF.

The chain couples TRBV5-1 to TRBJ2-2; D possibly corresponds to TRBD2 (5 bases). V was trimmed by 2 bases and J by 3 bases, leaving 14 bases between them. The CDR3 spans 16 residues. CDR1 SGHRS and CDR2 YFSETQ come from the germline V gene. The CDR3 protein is CASSFKAVLDTGELFF. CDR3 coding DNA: TGCGCCAGCAGCTTTAAAGCGGTCCTCGACACCGGGGAGCTGTTTTTT.

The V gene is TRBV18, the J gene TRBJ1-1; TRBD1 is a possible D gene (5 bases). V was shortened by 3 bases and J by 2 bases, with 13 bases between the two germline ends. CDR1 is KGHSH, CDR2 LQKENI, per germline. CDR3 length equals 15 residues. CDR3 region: CASSPLGGFNTEAFF. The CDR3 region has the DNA TGTGCCAGCTCACCCCTGGGGGGGTTTAACACTGAAGCTTTCTTT. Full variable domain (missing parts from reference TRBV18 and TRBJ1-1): NAGVMQNPRHLVRRRGQEARLRCSPMKGHSHVYWYRQLPEEGLKFMVYLQKENIIDESGMPKERFSAEFPKEGPSILRIQQVVRGDSAAYFCASSPLGGFNTEAFFGQGTRLTVV.

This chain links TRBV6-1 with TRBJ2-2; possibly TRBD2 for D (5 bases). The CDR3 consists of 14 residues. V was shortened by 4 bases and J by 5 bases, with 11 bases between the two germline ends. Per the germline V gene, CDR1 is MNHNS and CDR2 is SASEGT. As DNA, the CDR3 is TGTGCCAGCAGTGCGGGGTTGAGGACCGGGGAGCTGTTTTTT. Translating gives CASSAGLRTGELFF.

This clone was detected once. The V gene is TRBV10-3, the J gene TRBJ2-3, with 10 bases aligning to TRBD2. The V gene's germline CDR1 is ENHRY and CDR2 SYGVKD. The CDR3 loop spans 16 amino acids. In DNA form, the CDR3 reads TGTGCGACGGGGGGCCAAACTAGCGGGGCCGGGGATACGCAGTATTTT. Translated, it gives CATGGQTSGAGDTQYF.